The sequence of this TCR beta chain was determined in a study of identical twins. Study results and caveats: The study based its conclusions on cross-sectional statistical analysis and did not follow the same donors. Models came in too low on out-of-frame TCR alpha sharing in monozygotic twins. The presence of invariant MAIT and iNKT cells could partly confound analyses of zero-insertion sequences.

The cDNA had a unique molecular identifier and a template-switch universal primer site. Each CDR3 protein gets one entry after TCRdb re-called the 5' RACE reads with MiXCR. There are 400,000 to 600,000 distinct CDR3 sequences in the sample; approximately 20% occur only once, and approximately 0.48% lies in the top ten. This CDR3 is built from 16 residues. Trimming at V came to 5 bases and at J to 5 bases, leaving 12 bases not matched to a gene. CDR1 and CDR2 (germline): MGHRA, YSYEKL. Details on this clonotype: Its antigen is undetermined.

The same data also went into a second study, on yellow fever vaccine responses in identical twins.

Sequencing was done on a sample of CD4+ T cells sorted from blood. V usage is TRBV4-1 and J usage is TRBJ1-1; the match to TRBD1 covers 9 bases. The TCR comes from a young woman in good health. For the CDR3, the DNA is TGCGCCAGCAGCTGGACAGGGGAAGGGTTAAGGACTGAAGCTTTCTTT. Translated: CASSWTGEGLRTEAFF.